This T cell receptor (beta chain) was documented in a study of blood T cell repertoires in COVID-19. Study information: COVID-19 samples from acute and convalescent phases originated in the United States, Italy and Spain. From T cells, B-cell-depleted T cells, or PBMCs came the material, which was cDNA or gDNA.

In the original workflow: By means of reference gene primer amplification, nucleated cell counts were estimated. Clones were sequenced by immunoSEQ multiplex PCR, and TCRdb holds only the in-frame ones, with some missing. V, J and clone size are taken as reported in that table, and D and trimming were inferred from the DNA itself. Among some 170,000 clones, more than 75% were seen once, and the ten largest hold approximately 9%. The CDR3 length is 12 residues. The V end was cut by 10 bases, the J end by 3 bases, with 13 bases between. The germline V gene has CDR1 LNHDA and CDR2 SQIVND (reference sequence).

This receptor was identified in a woman aged 50 to 60 with active or convalescent COVID-19. The V and J genes are TRBV19 and TRBJ2-7; D possibly corresponds to TRBD2 (6 bases). Sequencing was carried out using peripheral blood. Written as DNA, the CDR3 is TGTGCCACCACGAGTAGCGGCTACGAGCAGTACTTC. Protein product: CATTSSGYEQYF.